The subject of this entry is one TCR beta chain. The method was immunoSEQ multiplex PCR; TCRdb's version includes in-frame clones alone and lacks a portion of them. The data contain 850,000 to 1,100,000 clones, 60% to 80% of them seen just once; the ten biggest clones take up 0.89%. This entry is derived from a study of shared clonotypes between healthy human individuals. Sequencing was performed on memory CD4+ T cells from PBMCs. Subset given: CD45RA-negative fraction. The sequence was collected from a man younger than 35 in good health. Some clones in this sample may be carry-over from other donors' samples.

CDR3 protein: CATSREAGGGGELFF. For the CDR3, the DNA is TGTGCCACCAGCAGAGAGGCGGGGGGCGGCGGGGAGCTGTTTTTT. V and J are TRBV15 and TRBJ2-2, with TRBD2 matching over 8 bases. V lost 0 bases and J lost 7; bases outside the gene matches: 4. This CDR3 has 15 residues. In germline, CDR1 is LNHNV, CDR2 YYDKDF (reference sequence).